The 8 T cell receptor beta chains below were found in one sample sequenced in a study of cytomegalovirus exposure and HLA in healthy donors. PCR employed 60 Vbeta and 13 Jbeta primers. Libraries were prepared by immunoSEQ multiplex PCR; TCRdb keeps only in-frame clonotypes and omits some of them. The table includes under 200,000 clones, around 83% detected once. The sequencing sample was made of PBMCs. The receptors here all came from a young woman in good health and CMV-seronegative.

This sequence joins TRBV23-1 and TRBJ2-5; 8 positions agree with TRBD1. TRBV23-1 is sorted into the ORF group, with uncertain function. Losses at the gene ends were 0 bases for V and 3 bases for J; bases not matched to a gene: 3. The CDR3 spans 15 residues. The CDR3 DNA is TGCGCCAGCAGTCAATCCGGACAGGGAGAAGAGACCCAGTACTTC. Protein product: CASSQSGQGEETQYF.

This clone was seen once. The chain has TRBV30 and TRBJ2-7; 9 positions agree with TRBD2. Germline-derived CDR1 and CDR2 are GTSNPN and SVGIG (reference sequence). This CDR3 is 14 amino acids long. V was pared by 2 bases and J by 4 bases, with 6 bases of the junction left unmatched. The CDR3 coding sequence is TGTGCCTGGAGTTTTAGCGCGGGAGGGTACGAGCAGTACTTC. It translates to CAWSFSAGGYEQYF.

The CDR3 loop is CASSLEGGSNQPQHF. Written as DNA, the CDR3 is TGTGCCAGCAGCTTAGAGGGGGGGAGCAATCAGCCCCAGCATTTT. The chain uses TRBV7-9 and TRBJ1-5; a weak D match, TRBD1 (6 bases). In germline, CDR1 is SEHNR, CDR2 FQNEAQ (reference sequence). Trimming cost V 1 base and J 1 base, with 8 bases left between them. The CDR3 length is 15 residues.

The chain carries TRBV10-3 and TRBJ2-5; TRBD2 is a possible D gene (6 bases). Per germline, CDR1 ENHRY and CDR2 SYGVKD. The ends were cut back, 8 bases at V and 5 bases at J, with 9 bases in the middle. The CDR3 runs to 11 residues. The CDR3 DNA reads TGTGCCATCGGGGGGTTGGAGACCCAGTACTTC. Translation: CAIGGLETQYF.

CDR3 sequence reads: CASSPRTRVETQYF. The DNA of the CDR3 is TGTGCCAGCAGCCCCAGGACTAGAGTAGAGACCCAGTACTTC. This chain joins TRBV7-9 and TRBJ2-5; 7 nucleotides align to TRBD2. With V trimmed by 5 bases and J by 4 bases, 7 bases remained unmatched. The CDR3 has 14 amino acids. Germline CDR1 SEHNR, CDR2 FQNEAQ (reference sequence).

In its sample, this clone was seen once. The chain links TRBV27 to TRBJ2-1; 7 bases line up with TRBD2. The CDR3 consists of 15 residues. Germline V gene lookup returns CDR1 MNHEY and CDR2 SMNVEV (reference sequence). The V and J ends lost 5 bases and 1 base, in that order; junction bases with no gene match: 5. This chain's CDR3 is CASSPGLVSYNEQFF. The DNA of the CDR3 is TGTGCCAGCAGTCCAGGACTAGTATCCTACAATGAGCAGTTCTTC.

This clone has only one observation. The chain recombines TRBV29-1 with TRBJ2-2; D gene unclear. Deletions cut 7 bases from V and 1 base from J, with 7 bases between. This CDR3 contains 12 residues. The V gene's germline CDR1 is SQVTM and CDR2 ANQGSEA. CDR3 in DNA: TGCAGCGCCAGCGAGAACACCGGGGAGCTGTTTTTT. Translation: CSASENTGELFF.

CDR3: CASSYSPYNEQFF. Here the CDR3 DNA reads TGTGCCAGCAGTTATAGTCCCTACAATGAGCAGTTCTTC. The chain couples TRBV6-6 to TRBJ2-1; no clear D gene. The CDR3 sequence is 13 residues long. V was cut by 3 bases and J by 2 bases, with 5 bases left in between. The V gene's germline CDR1 is MNHNY and CDR2 SVGAGI (reference sequence).